One sample yielded the 27 T cell receptor beta chains listed below, sequenced in a study of T cells expressing NK-cell markers. TCRdb re-called the 5' RACE reads; one entry per CDR3 protein, DNA not given. This listing includes 450,000 to 600,000 distinct CDR3 sequences. Material for sequencing was blood T cells: a sorted CD56 or NKG2C T cell subset, CD4+ or CD8+ T cells, or bulk PBMC T cells (not recorded which). The source is a man aged 18 to 30 in good health.

The rearrangement joins TRBV5-1 to TRBJ2-3; TCRdb selects TRBD2, and the lack of DNA leaves this call unchecked. CDR3 length equals 12 residues. Per the germline V gene, CDR1 is SGHRS and CDR2 is YFSETQ. This CDR3 is CASSRGVDTQYF.

V and J are TRBV12-3 or TRBV12-4 and TRBJ1-5; absent DNA, TCRdb's TRBD1 call cannot be checked. This CDR3 region has 14 residues. CDR3 protein: CASSSGQADQPQHF.

The chain employs TRBV10-2 and TRBJ2-7. The CDR3 sequence is 12 residues long. CDR1 and CDR2 from the germline V gene are WSHSY and SAAADI. Here the CDR3 reads CASSDSDYEQYF.

The chain joins TRBV28 to TRBJ2-1; TCRdb outputs TRBD1, but without DNA this stays unchecked. This CDR3 contains 17 residues. Germline loops: CDR1 MDHEN, CDR2 SYDVKM. The CDR3 reads CASSLSGAASSYNEQFF.

The J gene is TRBJ2-4, the V gene TRBV14; the D call from TCRdb, TRBD2, cannot be confirmed without DNA. From germline, CDR1 is SGHDN and CDR2 FVKESK. This CDR3 comprises 13 residues. CDR3 sequence reads: CASSPKTRGIQYF.

The V gene is TRBV18, the J gene TRBJ2-2. Germline V gene lookup returns CDR1 KGHSH and CDR2 LQKENI. CDR3 length equals 14 residues. The CDR3 sequence: CASSRLGATGELFF. The full variable domain, in which reference TRBV18 and TRBJ2-2 provide the parts outside the CDR3, is NAGVMQNPRHLVRRRGQEARLRCSPMKGHSHVYWYRQLPEEGLKFMVYLQKENIIDESGMPKERFSAEFPKEGPSILRIQQVVRGDSAAYFCASSRLGATGELFFGEGSRLTVL.

The chain uses TRBV11-2 and TRBJ2-1. Germline V gene sequence: CDR1 SGHAT, CDR2 FQNNGV. This CDR3 is built from 14 residues. The CDR3 sequence: CASSLSRKDNEQFF.

The chain is built from TRBV5-5 and TRBJ2-3. The germline V gene encodes CDR1 SGHKS and CDR2 YYEKEE (reference sequence). CDR3 length: 11 residues. The CDR3 sequence is CASSLVLTQYF.

This rearrangement joins TRBV7-8 to TRBJ2-3. Germline V gene sequence: CDR1 SGHVS, CDR2 FQNEAQ. This CDR3 spans 14 amino acids. The chain's CDR3 is CASSRGVLADTQYF. Complete variable domain (other parts from reference TRBV7-8 and TRBJ2-3): GAGVSQSPRYKVAKRGQDVALRCDPISGHVSLFWYQQALGQGPEFLTYFQNEAQLDKSGLPSDRFFAERPEGSVSTLKIQRTQQEDSAVYLCASSRGVLADTQYFGPGTRLTVL.

The chain employs TRBV12-3 or TRBV12-4 and TRBJ1-5. The length of the CDR3 is 16 residues. CDR3 region: CASRSGGTASNQPQHF.

The gene calls are TRBV5-1 and TRBJ2-7; the D call of TRBD1 rests on TCRdb alone, since no DNA is present to check it. The CDR3 spans 15 residues. Germline V gives CDR1 SGHRS, CDR2 YFSETQ. This chain's CDR3 is CASSLSGGQSEEQYF.

The genes are TRBV6-2 or TRBV6-3 and TRBJ1-5; TCRdb reports TRBD1, a call that lacks DNA to check it against. There are 12 residues in the CDR3. The germline V gene has CDR1 MNHEY and CDR2 SVGEGT. CDR3 loop: CASSTGGQPQHF.

This sequence joins TRBV20-1 and TRBJ2-3. The germline gives CDR1 DFQATT, CDR2 SNEGSKA (reference sequence). This CDR3 region has 13 residues. CDR3 sequence: CSARGLSTDTQYF.

CDR3 loop: CASSPISSSGSSYEQYF. The chain has TRBV18 and TRBJ2-7; TCRdb names TRBD2, which stays unverified in the absence of DNA. The length of the CDR3 is 17 residues. CDR1 is KGHSH and CDR2 is LQKENI in the germline V gene.

The chain couples TRBV29-1 to TRBJ2-5; TCRdb outputs TRBD2, but without DNA this stays unchecked. There are 13 residues in the CDR3. Per germline, CDR1 SQVTM and CDR2 ANQGSEA. CDR3 sequence: CSVRRGPVETQYF. Full variable domain (missing parts from reference TRBV29-1 and TRBJ2-5): SAVISQKPSRDICQRGTSLTIQCQVDSQVTMMFWYRQQPGQSLTLIATANQGSEATYESGFVIDKFPISRPNLTFSTLTVSNMSPEDSSIYLCSVRRGPVETQYFGPGTRLLVL.

V is TRBV11-2 and J is TRBJ2-2; TCRdb indicates TRBD2, and absent DNA this call remains unverified. This CDR3 has 19 residues. The germline CDR1 and CDR2 sequences are SGHAT and FQNNGV. CDR3 amino acids: CASSLDGSIVAMNTGELFF.

This sequence joins TRBV4-1 and TRBJ2-2; as DNA is missing, the TRBD2 call by TCRdb cannot be tested. Germline lookup yields CDR1 MGHRA and CDR2 YSYEKL. This CDR3 contains 17 residues. CDR3 sequence reads: CASSQTTSGSSSGELFF.

CDR3 amino acids: CASSPIAGGASHEAFF. The rearrangement links TRBV4-1 to TRBJ1-1; the D gene TCRdb calls, TRBD1, cannot be checked with no DNA. This CDR3 contains 16 residues. CDR1 is MGHRA, CDR2 YSYEKL, per germline.

The chain employs TRBV12-3 or TRBV12-4 and TRBJ1-1; TCRdb's assignment of TRBD1 cannot be checked, as there is no DNA. This CDR3 is 13 amino acids long. CDR3 residues: CASTSLGTTEAFF.

The J gene is TRBJ2-1, the V gene TRBV29-1. The germline gives CDR1 SQVTM, CDR2 ANQGSEA. The CDR3 spans 11 residues. CDR3 residues: CSPKALNEQFF.

The rearrangement uses TRBV29-1 and TRBJ2-1; TCRdb's assignment of TRBD1 cannot be checked, as there is no DNA. This CDR3 is built from 13 residues. From germline, CDR1 is SQVTM and CDR2 ANQGSEA. CDR3 residues: CSVPGPENNEQFF.

The chain combines TRBV10-2 with TRBJ2-1. The CDR3 is 13 residues long. The germline gives CDR1 WSHSY, CDR2 SAAADI. CDR3 sequence: CASSVSRLNEQFF.

V gene TRBV20-1 combines with J gene TRBJ1-1; no DNA is available, so the TRBD1 call from TCRdb remains unchecked. The CDR3 runs 16 residues. Germline CDR1 reads DFQATT; CDR2 reads SNEGSKA (reference sequence). CDR3 amino acids: CSARDQDRGIYTEAFF.

This sequence joins TRBV5-1 and TRBJ1-2; TCRdb's D call, TRBD1, is unchecked because there is no DNA. This CDR3 region has 16 residues. Germline V CDR1 and CDR2: SGHRS, YFSETQ. The CDR3 loop reads CASSLASDRLNYGYTF.

The chain has TRBV20-1 and TRBJ2-1; the TCRdb D gene call, TRBD2, has no DNA to confirm it. CDR1 and CDR2 (germline): DFQATT, SNEGSKA (reference sequence). The CDR3 totals 15 residues. CDR3 loop: CSAKSGTSSFGEQFF.

V usage is TRBV5-4 and J usage is TRBJ1-6; TCRdb lists TRBD1, though no DNA is available to test this call. Germline CDR1 SGHNT, CDR2 YYREEE (reference sequence). The CDR3 is 13 amino acids. The CDR3 loop is CASSKTGNSPLHF.

This chain joins TRBV5-1 and TRBJ2-3. CDR1 SGHRS and CDR2 YFSETQ come from the germline V gene. This CDR3 is built from 14 residues. This CDR3 reads CASRKSEDTDTQYF.